This passage covers 20 T cell receptor beta chains from one sample sequenced in a study of shared clonotypes between healthy human individuals. The repertoire was sequenced with immunoSEQ multiplex PCR; TCRdb's copy has only in-frame clones and lacks some. Of roughly 700,000 clones listed, approximately 79% are singletons. The specimen sequenced was memory CD4+ T cells sorted from blood. The subset denotes: CD45RA-negative fraction. The receptors shown here come from a woman aged 30 to 39 in good health.

The J gene is TRBJ2-6, the V gene TRBV2; weak D call: TRBD2 (5 bases). The germline V and J ends were trimmed by 4 bases and 4 bases, with 20 bases remaining between them. CDR1 is SNHLY and CDR2 is FYNNEI in the germline V gene. This CDR3 has 18 residues. The CDR3 coding sequence is TGTGCCAGCAGTGGCCAGCTAGCCCGGGTTGGCGGGGCCAACGTCCTGACTTTC. It is translated as CASSGQLARVGGANVLTF.

The V call is TRBV5-4, the J call TRBJ1-1, with a possible D match to TRBD1 (6 bases). The CDR3 consists of 15 residues. V lost 4 bases, J lost 6 bases, and 19 bases lay in between. Germline values: CDR1 SGHNT, CDR2 YYREEE (reference sequence). The CDR3 region is CASSEPRGGSAEAFF. The CDR3 DNA reads as TGTGCCAGCAGCGAACCCAGGGGAGGCAGCGCTGAAGCTTTCTTT.

This rearrangement joins TRBV28 to TRBJ2-1; tentative D call: TRBD1 (5 bases). Germline-derived CDR1 and CDR2 are MDHEN and SYDVKM. The CDR3 runs to 15 residues. V was cut by 2 bases and J by 4 bases, with 12 bases left in between. CDR3 bases: TGTGCCAGCAGTTTAAGTTGGGGCGCTTACAATGAGCAGTTCTTC. Translation gives CASSLSWGAYNEQFF.

The chain uses TRBV15 and TRBJ1-2; possibly TRBD1 for D (5 bases). CDR3 length equals 17 residues. V was pared by 0 bases and J by 0 bases, with 14 bases between. Germline values: CDR1 LNHNV, CDR2 YYDKDF (reference sequence). CDR3 bases: TGTGCCACCAGCAGAGATCAGGGCCTCGATACTAACTATGGCTACACCTTC. This translates into CATSRDQGLDTNYGYTF.

A note on this clone: This sequence may be a read error, since a much larger clone differs from it by one base. The chain carries TRBV28 and TRBJ2-7, with 8 bases aligning to TRBD2. Looked up from germline, CDR1 is MDHEN and CDR2 is SYDVKM. CDR3 length: 14 amino acids. The V and J ends lost 6 bases and 2 bases, in that order; junction bases with no gene match: 6. In DNA, the CDR3 is TGTGCCAGCAGCCGCGGGGGGAACACCTACGAGCAGTACTTC. Its protein is CASSRGGNTYEQYF.

As to this clone: This same CDR3 is encoded by further DNA sequences in the sample. This CDR3 is CASSIEGRNYGYTF. As DNA, the CDR3 is TGTGCCAGTAGTATTGAAGGCCGTAACTATGGCTACACCTTC. The V gene is TRBV19, the J gene TRBJ1-2; D remains ambiguous. This CDR3 is built from 14 residues. The germline CDR1 and CDR2 sequences are LNHDA and SQIVND (reference sequence). Trimming removed 3 bases at V and 1 base at J, with 9 bases between.

The chain has TRBV6-4 and TRBJ1-2; 9 nucleotides line up with TRBD1. Germline-derived CDR1 and CDR2 are MRHNA and SNTAGT. The CDR3 is made up of 13 amino acids. V lost 5 bases and J lost 8; bases outside the gene matches: 6. The CDR3 DNA reads as TGTGCCAGCAGTTCACAGGGGGCAAGCGGCTACACCTTC. Its protein is CASSSQGASGYTF.

V is TRBV7-9 and J is TRBJ1-3; no definite D call. Germline CDR1 and CDR2: SEHNR and FQNEAQ (reference sequence). V lost 5 bases to trimming and J lost 4 bases, with 12 bases between them. The CDR3 sequence is 14 residues long. The CDR3 DNA reads as TGTGCCAGCAGCACAACCACGGCGGGAAACACCATATATTTT. It is translated as CASSTTTAGNTIYF. Combining the CDR3 with reference TRBV7-9 and TRBJ1-3 gives the whole variable domain DTGVSQNPRHKITKRGQNVTFRCDPISEHNRLYWYRQTLGQGPEFLTYFQNEAQLEKSRLLSDRFSAERPKGSFSTLEIQRTEQGDSAMYLCASSTTTAGNTIYFGEGSWLTVV.

As to this clone: Other DNA variants within this sample encode the same CDR3. The rearrangement joins TRBV5-1 to TRBJ2-1; 11 bases match TRBD2. CDR3 length: 16 residues. Looked up from germline, CDR1 is SGHRS and CDR2 is YFSETQ. V shed 0 bases and J 3 bases; nucleotides not matched to a gene: 2. CDR3 DNA sequence: TGCGCCAGCAGCTTGGGACTAGCGGGAAACTACAATGAGCAGTTCTTC. Translating gives CASSLGLAGNYNEQFF.

The V gene is TRBV6-5, the J gene TRBJ2-7, with TRBD1 matching over 7 bases. The length of the CDR3 is 12 residues. In germline, CDR1 is MNHEY, CDR2 SVGAGI. The V gene end was trimmed by 6 bases and the J gene end by 5 bases; junction bases not matched to a gene: 4. CDR3 in amino acids: CASRGTVDEQYF. The DNA of the CDR3 is TGTGCCAGCAGGGGGACAGTCGACGAGCAGTACTTC.

V and J are TRBV30 and TRBJ1-5; D is perhaps TRBD1 (5 bases). This CDR3 has 13 amino acids. V gave up 1 base and J gave up 7 bases, with 11 bases separating them. The germline gives CDR1 GTSNPN, CDR2 SVGIG (reference sequence). The CDR3 nucleotides read TGTGCCTGGAGTGGGGGGGATTCGCAGCCCCAGCATTTT. This translates into CAWSGGDSQPQHF.

The genes are TRBV28 and TRBJ2-5; D perhaps matches TRBD2 (6 bases). The CDR3 covers 15 residues. Germline V gene lookup returns CDR1 MDHEN and CDR2 SYDVKM. The ends were cut back, 4 bases at V and 1 base at J, with 13 bases in the middle. The CDR3 DNA reads as TGTGCCAGCAGTTATGGCGGGAAACTCCAAGAGACCCAGTACTTC. Its protein product is CASSYGGKLQETQYF.

This sequence joins TRBV27 and TRBJ2-1; a weak D match, TRBD2 (5 bases). V gave up 4 bases and J gave up 2 bases, with 21 bases separating them. Looked up from germline, CDR1 is MNHEY and CDR2 is SMNVEV (reference sequence). The CDR3 runs 18 residues. The CDR3 DNA reads as TGTGCCAGCAGTTCGCGCGGCCGCGGGCCACCCCCCTACAATGAGCAGTTCTTC. As protein: CASSSRGRGPPPYNEQFF.

This clone was seen a few times. The chain couples TRBV7-9 to TRBJ2-4; perhaps TRBD1 as D (6 bases). Germline CDR1 reads SEHNR; CDR2 reads FQNEAQ (reference sequence). The CDR3 length is 14 residues. Trimming took off 7 bases at V and 8 bases at J, with 18 bases between the two ends. CDR3 nucleotides: TGTGCCAGCACCCCGAGAGGGGCAGGGGACATTCAGTACTTC. Amino acids: CASTPRGAGDIQYF.

Ten or more counts support this clone. This CDR3 is also generated by other DNA sequences in the sample. The J gene is TRBJ1-4, the V gene TRBV6-5, with 7 bases that match TRBD1. Losses at the gene ends were 6 bases for V and 7 bases for J; bases not matched to a gene: 8. This CDR3 region has 14 residues. Germline V CDR1 and CDR2: MNHEY, SVGAGI. The DNA of the CDR3 is TGTGCCAGCAGCCGCCGACAGGGATCTGAAAAACTGTTTTTT. This codes for CASSRRQGSEKLFF.

Only one count was recorded for this clone. This sequence joins TRBV28 and TRBJ1-1; TRBD1 might be the D (5 bases). This CDR3 contains 15 residues. Trimming pared 4 bases from V and 0 bases from J, leaving 12 bases between. CDR1 is MDHEN, CDR2 SYDVKM, per germline. The DNA for the CDR3 is TGTGCCAGCAGTTACAACAGGAGGATGAACACTGAAGCTTTCTTT. Encoded protein: CASSYNRRMNTEAFF.

The chain is built from TRBV11-1 and TRBJ2-2, with TRBD1 identical over 9 bases. The CDR3 length is 13 residues. V was clipped by 5 bases and J by 10 bases; unmatched bases: 5. Germline assignment: CDR1 SGHAT and CDR2 FQDESV (reference sequence). CDR3 protein: CASSAGQGEELFF. Written as DNA, the CDR3 is TGTGCCAGCAGCGCGGGACAGGGCGAGGAGCTGTTTTTT. Based on the CDR3 plus reference TRBV11-1 and TRBJ2-2, the full variable domain is EAEVAQSPRYKITEKSQAVAFWCDPISGHATLYWYRQILGQGPELLVQFQDESVVDDSQLPKDRFSAERLKGVDSTLKIQPAELGDSAMYLCASSAGQGEELFFGEGSRLTVL.

In DNA form, the CDR3 reads TGTGCCAGCAGAGTACCGGGACAGGGGGCCTATGGCTACACCTTC. Translation: CASRVPGQGAYGYTF. The V and J genes are TRBV6-5 and TRBJ1-2, with 12 bases matching TRBD1. This CDR3 is built from 15 residues. Unmatched junction bases numbered 6, after V lost 6 bases and J lost 4 bases. From germline, CDR1 is MNHEY and CDR2 SVGAGI.

The chain employs TRBV10-2 and TRBJ2-7, with D perhaps being TRBD1 or TRBD2 (6 bases each). Germline CDR1 WSHSY, CDR2 SAAADI. V lost 3 bases and J lost 0, with 30 bases in between. The CDR3 has 21 amino acids. This chain's CDR3 is CASSDPEGGHGLRGSSYEQYF. Written as DNA, the CDR3 is TGCGCCAGCAGTGACCCTGAGGGGGGTCATGGACTTAGGGGAAGCTCCTACGAGCAGTACTTC.

The rearrangement joins TRBV5-1 to TRBJ1-2; unclear D gene. The CDR3 contains 13 residues. Trimming cost V 3 bases and J 4 bases, with 10 bases left between them. The germline V gene encodes CDR1 SGHRS and CDR2 YFSETQ. For the CDR3, the DNA is TGCGCCAGCAGCTCCGGCCGAATCTATGGCTACACCTTC. It specifies CASSSGRIYGYTF.